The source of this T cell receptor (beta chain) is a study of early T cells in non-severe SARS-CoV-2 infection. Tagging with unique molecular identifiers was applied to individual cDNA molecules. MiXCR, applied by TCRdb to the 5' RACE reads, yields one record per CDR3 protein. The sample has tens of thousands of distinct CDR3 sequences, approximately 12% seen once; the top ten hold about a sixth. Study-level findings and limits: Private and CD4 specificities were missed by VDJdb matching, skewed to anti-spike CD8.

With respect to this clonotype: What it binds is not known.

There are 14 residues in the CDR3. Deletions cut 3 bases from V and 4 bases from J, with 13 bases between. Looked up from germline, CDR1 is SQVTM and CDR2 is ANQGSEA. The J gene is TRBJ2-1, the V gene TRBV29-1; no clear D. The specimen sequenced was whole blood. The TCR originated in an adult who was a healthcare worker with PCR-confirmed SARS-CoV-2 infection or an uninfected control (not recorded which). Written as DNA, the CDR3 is TGCAGCGTTGATGCCCCCCCTGTGTACAATGAGCAGTTCTTC. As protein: CSVDAPPVYNEQFF.